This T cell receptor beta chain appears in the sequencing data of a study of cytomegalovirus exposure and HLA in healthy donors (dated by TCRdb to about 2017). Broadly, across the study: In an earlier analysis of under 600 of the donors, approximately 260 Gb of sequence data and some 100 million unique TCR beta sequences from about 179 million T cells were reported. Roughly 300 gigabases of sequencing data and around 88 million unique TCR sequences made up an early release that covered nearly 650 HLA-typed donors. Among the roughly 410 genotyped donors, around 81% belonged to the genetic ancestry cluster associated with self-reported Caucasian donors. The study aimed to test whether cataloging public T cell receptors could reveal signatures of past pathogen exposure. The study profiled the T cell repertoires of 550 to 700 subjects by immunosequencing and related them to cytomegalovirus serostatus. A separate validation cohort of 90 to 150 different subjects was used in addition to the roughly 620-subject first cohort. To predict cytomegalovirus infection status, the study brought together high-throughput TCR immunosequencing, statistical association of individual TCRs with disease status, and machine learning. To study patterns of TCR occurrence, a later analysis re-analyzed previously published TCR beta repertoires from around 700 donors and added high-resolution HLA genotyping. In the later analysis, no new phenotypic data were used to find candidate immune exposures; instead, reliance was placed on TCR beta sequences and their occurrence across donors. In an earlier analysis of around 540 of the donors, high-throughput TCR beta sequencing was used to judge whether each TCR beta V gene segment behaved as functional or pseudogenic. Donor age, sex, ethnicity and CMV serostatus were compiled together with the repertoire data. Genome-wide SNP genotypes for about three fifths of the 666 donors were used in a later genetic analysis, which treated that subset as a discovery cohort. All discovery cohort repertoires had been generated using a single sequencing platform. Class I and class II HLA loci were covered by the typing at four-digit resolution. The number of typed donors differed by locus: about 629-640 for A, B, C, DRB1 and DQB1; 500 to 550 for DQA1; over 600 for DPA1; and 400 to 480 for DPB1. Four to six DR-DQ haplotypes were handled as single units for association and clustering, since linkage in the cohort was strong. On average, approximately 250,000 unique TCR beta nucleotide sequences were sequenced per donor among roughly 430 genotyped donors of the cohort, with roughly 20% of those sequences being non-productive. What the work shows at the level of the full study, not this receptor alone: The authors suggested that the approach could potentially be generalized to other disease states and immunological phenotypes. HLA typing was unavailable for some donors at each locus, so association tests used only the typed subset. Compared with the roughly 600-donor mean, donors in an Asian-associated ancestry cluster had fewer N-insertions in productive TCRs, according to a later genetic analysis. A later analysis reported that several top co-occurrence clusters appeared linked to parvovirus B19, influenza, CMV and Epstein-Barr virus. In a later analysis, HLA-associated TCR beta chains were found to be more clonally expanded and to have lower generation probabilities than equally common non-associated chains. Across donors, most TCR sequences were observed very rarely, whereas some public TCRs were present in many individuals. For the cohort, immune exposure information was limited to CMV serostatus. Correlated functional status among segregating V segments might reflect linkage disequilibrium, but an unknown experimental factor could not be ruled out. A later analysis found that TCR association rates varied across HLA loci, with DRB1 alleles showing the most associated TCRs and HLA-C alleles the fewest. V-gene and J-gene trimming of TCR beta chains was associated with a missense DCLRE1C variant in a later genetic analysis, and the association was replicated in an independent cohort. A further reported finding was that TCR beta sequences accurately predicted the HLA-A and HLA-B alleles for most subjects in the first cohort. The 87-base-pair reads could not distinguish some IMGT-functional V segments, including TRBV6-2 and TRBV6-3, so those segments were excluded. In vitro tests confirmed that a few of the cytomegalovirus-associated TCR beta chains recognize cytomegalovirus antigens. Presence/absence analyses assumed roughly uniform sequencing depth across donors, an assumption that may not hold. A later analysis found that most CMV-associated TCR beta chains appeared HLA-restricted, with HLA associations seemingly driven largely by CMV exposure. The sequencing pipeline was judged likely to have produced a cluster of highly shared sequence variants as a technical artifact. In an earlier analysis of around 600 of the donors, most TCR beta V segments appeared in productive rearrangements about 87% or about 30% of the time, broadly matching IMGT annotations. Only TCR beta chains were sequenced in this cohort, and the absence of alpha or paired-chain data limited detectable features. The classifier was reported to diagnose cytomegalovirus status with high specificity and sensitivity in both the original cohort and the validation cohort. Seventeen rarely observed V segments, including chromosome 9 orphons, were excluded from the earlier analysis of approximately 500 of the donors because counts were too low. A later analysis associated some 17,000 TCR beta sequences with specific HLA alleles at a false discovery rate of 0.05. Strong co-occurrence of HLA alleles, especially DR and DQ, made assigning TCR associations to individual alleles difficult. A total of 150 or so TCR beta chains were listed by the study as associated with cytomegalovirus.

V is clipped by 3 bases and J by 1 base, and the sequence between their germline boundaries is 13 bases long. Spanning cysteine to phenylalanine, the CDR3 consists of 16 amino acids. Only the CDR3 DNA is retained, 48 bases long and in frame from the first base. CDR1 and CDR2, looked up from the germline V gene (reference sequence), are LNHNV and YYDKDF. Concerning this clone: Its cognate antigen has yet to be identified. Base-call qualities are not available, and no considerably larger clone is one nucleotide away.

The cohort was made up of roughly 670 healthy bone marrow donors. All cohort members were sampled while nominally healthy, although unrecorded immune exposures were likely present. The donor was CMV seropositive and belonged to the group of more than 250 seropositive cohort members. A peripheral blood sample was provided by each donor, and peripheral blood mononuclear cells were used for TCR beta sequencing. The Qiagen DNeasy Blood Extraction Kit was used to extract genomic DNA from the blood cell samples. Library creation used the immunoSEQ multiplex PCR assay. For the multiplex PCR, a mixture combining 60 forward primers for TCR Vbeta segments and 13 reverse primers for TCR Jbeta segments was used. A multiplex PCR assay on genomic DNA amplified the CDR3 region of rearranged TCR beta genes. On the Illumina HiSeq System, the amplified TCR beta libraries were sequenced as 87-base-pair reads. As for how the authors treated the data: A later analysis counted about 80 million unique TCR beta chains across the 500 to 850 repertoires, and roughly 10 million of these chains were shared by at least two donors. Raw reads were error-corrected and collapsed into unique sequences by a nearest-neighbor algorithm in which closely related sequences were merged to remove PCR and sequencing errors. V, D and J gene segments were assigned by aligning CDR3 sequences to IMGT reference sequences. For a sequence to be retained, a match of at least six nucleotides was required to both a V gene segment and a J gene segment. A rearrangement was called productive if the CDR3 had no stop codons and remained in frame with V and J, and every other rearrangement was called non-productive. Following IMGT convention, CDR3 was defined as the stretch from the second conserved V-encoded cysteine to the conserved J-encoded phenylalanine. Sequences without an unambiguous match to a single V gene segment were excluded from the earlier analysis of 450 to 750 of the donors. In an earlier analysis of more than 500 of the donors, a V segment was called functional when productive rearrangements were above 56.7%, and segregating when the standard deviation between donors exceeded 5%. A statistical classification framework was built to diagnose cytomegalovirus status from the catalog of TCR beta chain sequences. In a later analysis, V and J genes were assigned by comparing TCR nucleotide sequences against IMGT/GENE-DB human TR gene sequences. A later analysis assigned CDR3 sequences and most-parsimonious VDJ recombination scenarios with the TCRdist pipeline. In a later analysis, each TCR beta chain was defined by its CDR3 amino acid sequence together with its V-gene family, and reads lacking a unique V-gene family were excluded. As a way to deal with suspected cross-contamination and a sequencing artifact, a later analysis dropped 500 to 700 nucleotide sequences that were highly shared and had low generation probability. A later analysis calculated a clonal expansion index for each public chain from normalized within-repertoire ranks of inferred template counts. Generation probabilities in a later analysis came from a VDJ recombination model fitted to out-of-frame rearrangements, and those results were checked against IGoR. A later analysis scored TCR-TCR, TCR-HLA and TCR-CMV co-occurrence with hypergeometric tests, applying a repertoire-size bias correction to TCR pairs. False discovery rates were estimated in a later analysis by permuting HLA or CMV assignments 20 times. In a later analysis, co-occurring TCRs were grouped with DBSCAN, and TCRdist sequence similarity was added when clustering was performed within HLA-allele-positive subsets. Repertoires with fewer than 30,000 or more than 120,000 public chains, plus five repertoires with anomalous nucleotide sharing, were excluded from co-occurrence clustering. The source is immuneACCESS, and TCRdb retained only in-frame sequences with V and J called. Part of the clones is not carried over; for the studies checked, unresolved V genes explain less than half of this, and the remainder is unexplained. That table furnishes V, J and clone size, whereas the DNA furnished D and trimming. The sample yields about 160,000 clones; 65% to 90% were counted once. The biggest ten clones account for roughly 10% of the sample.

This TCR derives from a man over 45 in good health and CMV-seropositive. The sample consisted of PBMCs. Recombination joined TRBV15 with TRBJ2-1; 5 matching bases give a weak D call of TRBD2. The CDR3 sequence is CATSRVILGSYNEQFF. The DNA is TGTGCCACCAGCAGGGTAATACTAGGTTCCTACAATGAGCAGTTCTTC.